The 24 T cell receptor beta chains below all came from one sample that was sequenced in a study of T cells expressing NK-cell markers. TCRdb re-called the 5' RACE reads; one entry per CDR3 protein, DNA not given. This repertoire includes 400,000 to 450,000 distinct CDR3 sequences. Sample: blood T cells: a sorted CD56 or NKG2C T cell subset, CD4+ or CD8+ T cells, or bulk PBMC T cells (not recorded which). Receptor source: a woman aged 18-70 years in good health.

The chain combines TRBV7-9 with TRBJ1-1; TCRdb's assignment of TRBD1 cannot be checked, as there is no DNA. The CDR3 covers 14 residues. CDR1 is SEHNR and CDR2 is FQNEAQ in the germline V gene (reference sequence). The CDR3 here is CASSVTTGDTEAFF.

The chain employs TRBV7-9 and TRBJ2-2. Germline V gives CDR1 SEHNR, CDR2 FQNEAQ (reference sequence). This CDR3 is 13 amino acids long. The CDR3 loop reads CASSDGTTGELFF.

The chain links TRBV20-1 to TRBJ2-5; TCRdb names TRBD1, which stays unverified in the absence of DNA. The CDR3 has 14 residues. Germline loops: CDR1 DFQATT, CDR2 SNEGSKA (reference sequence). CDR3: CSAGGQFTLKTQYF.

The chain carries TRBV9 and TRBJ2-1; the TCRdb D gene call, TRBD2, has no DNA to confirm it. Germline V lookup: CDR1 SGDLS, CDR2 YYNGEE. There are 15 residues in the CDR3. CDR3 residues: CASSVGSLTYNEQFF.

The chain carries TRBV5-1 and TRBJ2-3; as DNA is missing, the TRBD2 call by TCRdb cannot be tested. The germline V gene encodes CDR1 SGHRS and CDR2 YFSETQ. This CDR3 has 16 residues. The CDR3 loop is CASSLEPGLPADTQYF.

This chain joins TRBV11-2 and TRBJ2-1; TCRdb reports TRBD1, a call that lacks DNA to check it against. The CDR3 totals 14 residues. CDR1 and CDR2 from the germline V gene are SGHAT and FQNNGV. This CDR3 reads CASSHPGTLNEQFF.

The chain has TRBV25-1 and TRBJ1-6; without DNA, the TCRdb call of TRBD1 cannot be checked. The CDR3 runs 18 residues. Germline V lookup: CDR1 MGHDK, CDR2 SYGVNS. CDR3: CASSEIRTGGLFGSPLHF.

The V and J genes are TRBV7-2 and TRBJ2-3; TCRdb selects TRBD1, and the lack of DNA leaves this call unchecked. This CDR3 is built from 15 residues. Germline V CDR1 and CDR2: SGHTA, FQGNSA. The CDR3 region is CASSFRDREADTQYF.

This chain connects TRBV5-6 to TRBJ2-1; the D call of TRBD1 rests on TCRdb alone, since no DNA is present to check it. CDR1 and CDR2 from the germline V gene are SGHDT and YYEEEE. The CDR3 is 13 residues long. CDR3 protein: CASSLPTGDEQFF.

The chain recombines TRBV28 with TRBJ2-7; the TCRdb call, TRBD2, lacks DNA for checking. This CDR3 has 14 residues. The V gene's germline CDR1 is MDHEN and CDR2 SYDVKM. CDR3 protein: CASTPQGPGYEQYF.

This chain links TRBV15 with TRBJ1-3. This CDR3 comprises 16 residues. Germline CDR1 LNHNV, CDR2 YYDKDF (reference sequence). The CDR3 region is CATSRDFTASGNTIYF.

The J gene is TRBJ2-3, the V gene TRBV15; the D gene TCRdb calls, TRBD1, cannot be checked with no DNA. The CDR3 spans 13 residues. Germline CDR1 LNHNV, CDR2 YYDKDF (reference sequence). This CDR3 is CATSRDDRSTQYF.

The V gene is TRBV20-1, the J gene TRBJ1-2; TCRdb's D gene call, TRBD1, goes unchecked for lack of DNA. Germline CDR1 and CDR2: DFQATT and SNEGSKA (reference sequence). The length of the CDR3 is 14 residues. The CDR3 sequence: CSATTGEGSYGYTF.

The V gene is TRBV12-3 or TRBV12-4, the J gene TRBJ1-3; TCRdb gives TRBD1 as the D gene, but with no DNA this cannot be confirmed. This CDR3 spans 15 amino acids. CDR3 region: CASRPGQNSGNTIYF.

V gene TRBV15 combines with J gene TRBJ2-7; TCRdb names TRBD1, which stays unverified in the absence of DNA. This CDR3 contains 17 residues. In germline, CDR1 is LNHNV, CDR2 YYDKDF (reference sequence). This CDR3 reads CATSRDLRTGGSYEQYF.

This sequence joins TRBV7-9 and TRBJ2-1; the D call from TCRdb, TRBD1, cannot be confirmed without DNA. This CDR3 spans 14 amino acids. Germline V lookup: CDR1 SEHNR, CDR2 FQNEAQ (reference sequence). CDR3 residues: CASSLVGRDNEQFF.

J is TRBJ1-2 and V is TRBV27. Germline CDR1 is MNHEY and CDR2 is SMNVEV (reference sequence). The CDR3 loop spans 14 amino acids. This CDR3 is CATSPGRGFYGYTF.

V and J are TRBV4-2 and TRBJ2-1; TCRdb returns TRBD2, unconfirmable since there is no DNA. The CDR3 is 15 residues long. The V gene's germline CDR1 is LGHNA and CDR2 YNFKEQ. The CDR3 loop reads CASSQERGLGNEQFF.

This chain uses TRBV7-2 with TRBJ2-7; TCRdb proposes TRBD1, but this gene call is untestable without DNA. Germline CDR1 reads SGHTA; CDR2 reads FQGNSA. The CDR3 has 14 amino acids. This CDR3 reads CASSSGGPLYEQYF.

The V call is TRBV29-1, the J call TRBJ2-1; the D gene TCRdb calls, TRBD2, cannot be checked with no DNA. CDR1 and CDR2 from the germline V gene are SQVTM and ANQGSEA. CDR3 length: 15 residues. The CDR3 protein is CSVIPTSGLHNEQFF.

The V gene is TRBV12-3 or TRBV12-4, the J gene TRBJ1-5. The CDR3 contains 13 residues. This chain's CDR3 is CASSLSQNQPQHF.

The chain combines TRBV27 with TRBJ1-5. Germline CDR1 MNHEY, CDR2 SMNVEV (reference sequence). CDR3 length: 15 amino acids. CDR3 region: CASSPSGGGNQPQHF.

The CDR3 spells CASSPGGQGFNQPQHF. V and J are TRBV6-1 and TRBJ1-5; TCRdb designates TRBD1, a call that cannot be tested without DNA. From germline, CDR1 is MNHNS and CDR2 SASEGT. The CDR3 contains 16 residues.

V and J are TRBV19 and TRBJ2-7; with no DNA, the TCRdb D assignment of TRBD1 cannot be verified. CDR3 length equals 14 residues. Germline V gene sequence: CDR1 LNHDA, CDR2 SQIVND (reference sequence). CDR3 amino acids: CATQQRGFPYEQYF.